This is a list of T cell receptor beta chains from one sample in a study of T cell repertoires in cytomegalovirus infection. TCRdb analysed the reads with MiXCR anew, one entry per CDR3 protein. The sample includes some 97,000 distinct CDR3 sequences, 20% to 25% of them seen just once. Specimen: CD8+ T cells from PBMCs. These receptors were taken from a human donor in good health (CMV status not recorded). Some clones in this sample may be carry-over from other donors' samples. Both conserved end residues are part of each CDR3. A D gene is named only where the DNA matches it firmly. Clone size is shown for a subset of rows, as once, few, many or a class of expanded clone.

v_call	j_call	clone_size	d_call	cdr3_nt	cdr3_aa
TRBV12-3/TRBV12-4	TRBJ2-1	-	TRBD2	TGTGCCAGCAGTTTCGCCCTAGCGGGGAATGAGCAGTTCTTC	CASSFALAGNEQFF
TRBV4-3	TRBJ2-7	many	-	TGCGCCAGCAGCCAAGACCGCCGTCAGGGTACCTACGAGCAGTACTTC	CASSQDRRQGTYEQYF
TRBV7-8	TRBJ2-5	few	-	TGTGCCAGCAGCGGGGAGGTGGAGGCCCAAGAGACCCAGTACTTC	CASSGEVEAQETQYF
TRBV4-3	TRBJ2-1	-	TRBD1	TGCGCCAGCAGCCAAGATAGTCGGGACAGAGCCTACAATGAGCAGTTCTTC	CASSQDSRDRAYNEQFF
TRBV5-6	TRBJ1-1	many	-	TGTGCCAGCAGCTTGCGGGGAACTGAAGCTTTCTTT	CASSLRGTEAFF
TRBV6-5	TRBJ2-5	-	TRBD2	TGTGCCAGCAGTAAGGGACTAGCGGAACAAGAGACCCAGTACTTC	CASSKGLAEQETQYF
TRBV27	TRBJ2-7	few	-	TGTGCCAGCAGTTCGCGACAGGCCAGGGGTTACTACGAGCAGTACTTC	CASSSRQARGYYEQYF
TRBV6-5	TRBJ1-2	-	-	TGTGCCAGCAGTTACTCCCCAGGACCTAACTATGGCTACACCTTC	CASSYSPGPNYGYTF
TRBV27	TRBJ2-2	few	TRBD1	TGTGCCAGCAGTCCCACGGGACAGGGGTCCGGCGGGGAGCTGTTTTTT	CASSPTGQGSGGELFF
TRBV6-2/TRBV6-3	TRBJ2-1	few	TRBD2	TGTGCCAGCAGCCGTAGCGGGAGGGCGCGGAATGAGCAGTTCTTC	CASSRSGRARNEQFF
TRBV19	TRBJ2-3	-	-	TGTGCCAGTAGTATCGGAAGCGGGAGCACAGATACGCAGTATTTT	CASSIGSGSTDTQYF
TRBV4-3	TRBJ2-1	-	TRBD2	TGCGCCAGCAGCCAGGATCGGGGGGGCAACCACAATGAGCAGTTCTTC	CASSQDRGGNHNEQFF
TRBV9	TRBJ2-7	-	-	TGTGCCAGCAGCCCACTAGCCCTAACCTACGAGCAGTACTTC	CASSPLALTYEQYF
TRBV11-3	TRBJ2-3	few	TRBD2	TGTGCCAGCAGCCAGCCGGGAGGATCAGATACGCAGTATTTT	CASSQPGGSDTQYF
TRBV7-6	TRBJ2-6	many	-	TGTGCCAGCAGCATATCCACCTGGGGTGGGGCCAACGTCCTGACTTTC	CASSISTWGGANVLTF
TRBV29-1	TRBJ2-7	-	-	TGCAGCGTTGAAGACCTGGTCTCCTACGAGCAGTACTTC	CSVEDLVSYEQYF
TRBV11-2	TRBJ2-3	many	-	TGTGCCAGCAGCTTAAGAGTGACAGGAGGAGATACGCAGTATTTT	CASSLRVTGGDTQYF
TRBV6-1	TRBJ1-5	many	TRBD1	TGTGCCAGCAGTGAAGCGCCGGGACAGGGCAATCAGCCCCAGCATTTT	CASSEAPGQGNQPQHF
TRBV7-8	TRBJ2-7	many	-	TGTGCCAGCAGCTTAGAGAGGTGGGGGTTCGAGCAGTACTTC	CASSLERWGFEQYF
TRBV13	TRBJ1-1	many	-	TGTGCCAGCTTACAGGGAAACACTGAAGCTTTCTTT	CASLQGNTEAFF
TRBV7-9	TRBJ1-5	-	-	TGTGCCAGCAGCTCCAGCGGGGAGGTTAATCAGCCCCAGCATTTT	CASSSSGEVNQPQHF
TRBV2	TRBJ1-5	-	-	TGTGCCAGCAGTGAAGCGCAGGGCAATCAGCCCCAGCATTTT	CASSEAQGNQPQHF
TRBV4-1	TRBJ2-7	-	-	TGCGCCAGCAGCCAAGAACCCCACCAACCCTACGAGCAGTACTTC	CASSQEPHQPYEQYF
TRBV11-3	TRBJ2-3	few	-	TGTGCCAGCAGTAGGGGACGGCACAACACAGATACGCAGTATTTT	CASSRGRHNTDTQYF
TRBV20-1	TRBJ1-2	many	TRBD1	TGCAGTGCTAGAGACCCGGGACAGGGAAATGGCTACACCTTC	CSARDPGQGNGYTF
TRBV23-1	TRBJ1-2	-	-	TGCGCCAGCAGGCTCAGGGTCTATGGCTACACCTTC	CASRLRVYGYTF
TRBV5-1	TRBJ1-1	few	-	TGCGCCAGCAGCTTGAACAACCCGGGACCAACTGAAGCTTTCTTT	CASSLNNPGPTEAFF
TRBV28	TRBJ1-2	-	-	TGTGCCAGCAGTTCCCCCCCAGTCTATGGCTACACCTTC	CASSSPPVYGYTF
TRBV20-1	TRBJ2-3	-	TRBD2	TGCAGTGCCCAGGGACTAGCGGGAGGGCCCCCGGATACGCAGTATTTT	CSAQGLAGGPPDTQYF
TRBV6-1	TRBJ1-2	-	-	TGTGCCAGCAGTCCGACAGACTATCTCGCTAACTATGGCTACACCTTC	CASSPTDYLANYGYTF
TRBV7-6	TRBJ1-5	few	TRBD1	TGTGCCAGCAGCTTCGTGGGACAGGGAAGCGATCAGCCCCAGCATTTT	CASSFVGQGSDQPQHF
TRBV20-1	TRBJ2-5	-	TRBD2	TGCAGTCTTTCTCTTGAGCGGGAGCAAGAGACCCAGTACTTC	CSLSLEREQETQYF
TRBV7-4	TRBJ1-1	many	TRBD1	TGTGCCAGCAGCTCAAAACAGGGGGCAACTGAAGCTTTCTTT	CASSSKQGATEAFF
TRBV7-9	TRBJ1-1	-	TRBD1	TGTGCCAGCAGCTCAGGACAGGGGATGAACACTGAAGCTTTCTTT	CASSSGQGMNTEAFF
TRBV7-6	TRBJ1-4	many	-	TGTGCCAGCAGCTTGGGAGGGGTCAGGGAAAAACTGTTTTTT	CASSLGGVREKLFF
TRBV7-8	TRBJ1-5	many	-	TGTGCCAGCAGCTTACGTGGCCCTGGCAATCAGCCCCAGCATTTT	CASSLRGPGNQPQHF
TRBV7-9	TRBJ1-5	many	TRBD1	TGTGCCAGCAGCCCAGGGACAGGTCATAGCAATCAGCCCCAGCATTTT	CASSPGTGHSNQPQHF
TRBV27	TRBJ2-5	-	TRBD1	TGTGCCAGCAGTGCTAGGACAGGGGAGACCCAGTACTTC	CASSARTGETQYF
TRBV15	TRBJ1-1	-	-	TGTGCCACCAGCAGAGAGATGATTGGGGCGATGAACACTGAAGCTTTCTTT	CATSREMIGAMNTEAFF
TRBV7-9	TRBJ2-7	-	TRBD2	TGTGCCAGCAGCGCCGGGACTAGCGGACCCTACGAGCAGTACTTC	CASSAGTSGPYEQYF
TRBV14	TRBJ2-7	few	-	TGTGCCAGCAGCCCCAGCGGAGTCTACGAGCAGTACTTC	CASSPSGVYEQYF
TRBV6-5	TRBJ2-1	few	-	TGTGCCAGCAGTTCTATCGACACGGGCCTTTACAATGAGCAGTTCTTC	CASSSIDTGLYNEQFF
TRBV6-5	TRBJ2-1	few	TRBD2	TGTGCCAGCAGTTCGACTAGCGGGACCTCTGAGCAGTTCTTC	CASSSTSGTSEQFF
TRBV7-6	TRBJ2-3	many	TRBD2	TGTGCCAGCAGGAGGCTAGCGGTAACAGATACGCAGTATTTT	CASRRLAVTDTQYF
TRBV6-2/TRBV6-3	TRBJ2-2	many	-	TGTGCCAGCAGTTTGACGAACACCGGGGAGCTGTTTTTT	CASSLTNTGELFF
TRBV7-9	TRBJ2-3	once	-	TGTGCCAGCAGCTCTGGAACGGGACGGCTTCGCACAGATACGCAGTATTTT	CASSSGTGRLRTDTQYF
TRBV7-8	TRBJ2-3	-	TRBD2	TGTGCCAGCAGCTTAGTAGCGGGGGGGCCGCAAGATACGCAGTATTTT	CASSLVAGGPQDTQYF
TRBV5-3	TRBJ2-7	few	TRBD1	TGTGCCAGCAGCTGGACAGGGGCCGAGCAGTACTTC	CASSWTGAEQYF
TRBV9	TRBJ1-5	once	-	TGTGCCAGCAGCCCAACGGGGGCTGGACAGCCCCAGCATTTT	CASSPTGAGQPQHF
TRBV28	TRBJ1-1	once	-	TGTGCCAGCAGTCTCCCAAGGGACGCTAACACTGAAGCTTTCTTT	CASSLPRDANTEAFF
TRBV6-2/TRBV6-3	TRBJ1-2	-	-	TGTGCCAGCAGTTCAGATCCAACGACGGCGGGGCTGGTAGATTTTAACTATGGCTACACCTTC	CASSSDPTTAGLVDFNYGYTF
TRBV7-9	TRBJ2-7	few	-	TGTGCCAGCAGTCCCGGGCCCTTGAGCTCCTACGAGCAGTACTTC	CASSPGPLSSYEQYF
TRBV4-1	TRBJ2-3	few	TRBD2	TGCGCCAGCAGCCAAGAGCGGGAGAGCACAGATACGCAGTATTTT	CASSQERESTDTQYF
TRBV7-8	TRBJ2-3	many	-	TGTGCCAGCAGCGTTGGGGATACGCAGTATTTT	CASSVGDTQYF